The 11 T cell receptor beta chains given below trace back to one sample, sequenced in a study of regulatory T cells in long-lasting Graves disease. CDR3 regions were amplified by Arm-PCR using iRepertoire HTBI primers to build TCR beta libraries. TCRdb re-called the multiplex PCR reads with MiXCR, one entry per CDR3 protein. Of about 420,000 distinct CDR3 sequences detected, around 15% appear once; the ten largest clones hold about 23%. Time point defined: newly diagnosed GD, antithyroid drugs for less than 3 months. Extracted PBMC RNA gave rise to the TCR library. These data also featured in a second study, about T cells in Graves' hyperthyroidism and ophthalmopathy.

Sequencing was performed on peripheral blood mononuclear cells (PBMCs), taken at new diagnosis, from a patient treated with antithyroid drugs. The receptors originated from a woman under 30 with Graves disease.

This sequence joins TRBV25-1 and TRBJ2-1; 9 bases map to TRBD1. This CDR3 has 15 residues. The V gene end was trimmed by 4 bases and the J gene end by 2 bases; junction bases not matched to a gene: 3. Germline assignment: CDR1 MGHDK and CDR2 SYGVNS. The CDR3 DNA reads TGTGCCAGCAGTGCGAGACAGGGGGCCTACAATGAGCAGTTCTTC. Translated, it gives CASSARQGAYNEQFF.

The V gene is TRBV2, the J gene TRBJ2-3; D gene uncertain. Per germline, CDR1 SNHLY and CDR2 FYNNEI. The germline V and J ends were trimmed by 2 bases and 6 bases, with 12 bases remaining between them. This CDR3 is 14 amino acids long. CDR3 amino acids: CASSETGSQDTQYF. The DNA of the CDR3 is TGTGCCAGCAGTGAAACGGGCAGTCAGGATACGCAGTATTTT.

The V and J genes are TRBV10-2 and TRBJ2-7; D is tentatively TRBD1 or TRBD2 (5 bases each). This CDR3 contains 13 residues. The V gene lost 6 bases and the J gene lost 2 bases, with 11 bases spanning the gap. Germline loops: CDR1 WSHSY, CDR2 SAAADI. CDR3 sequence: CASRGVGTYEQYF. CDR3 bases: TGCGCCAGCAGGGGGGTTGGGACCTACGAGCAGTACTTC.

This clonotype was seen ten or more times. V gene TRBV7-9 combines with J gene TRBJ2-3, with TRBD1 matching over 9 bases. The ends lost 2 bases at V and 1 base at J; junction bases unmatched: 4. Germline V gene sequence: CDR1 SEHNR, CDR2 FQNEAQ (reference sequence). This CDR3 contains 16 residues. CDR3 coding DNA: TGTGCCAGCAGCTTATGGACAGGGGTCCGCACAGATACGCAGTATTTT. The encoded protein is CASSLWTGVRTDTQYF.

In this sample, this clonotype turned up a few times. The CDR3 sequence: CASSFSSEFETQYF. The DNA for the CDR3 is TGTGCCAGCAGCTTCAGTAGTGAATTTGAGACCCAGTACTTC. The V gene is TRBV11-2, the J gene TRBJ2-5; D is unresolved. The V gene's germline CDR1 is SGHAT and CDR2 FQNNGV. This CDR3 region has 14 residues. The V end was cut by 3 bases, the J end by 5 bases, with 13 bases between. The full variable domain, with the rest looked up from reference TRBV11-2 and TRBJ2-5, is EAGVAQSPRYKIIEKRQSVAFWCNPISGHATLYWYQQILGQGPKLLIQFQNNGVVDDSQLPKDRFSAERLKGVDSTLKIQPAKLEDSAVYLCASSFSSEFETQYFGPGTRLLVL.

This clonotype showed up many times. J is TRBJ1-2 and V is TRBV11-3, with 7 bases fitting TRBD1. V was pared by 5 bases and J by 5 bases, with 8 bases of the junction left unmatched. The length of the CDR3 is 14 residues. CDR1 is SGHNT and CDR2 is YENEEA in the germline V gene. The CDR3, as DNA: TGTGCCAGCAGCGGCCGACAGGGCAATTATGGCTACACCTTC. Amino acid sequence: CASSGRQGNYGYTF.

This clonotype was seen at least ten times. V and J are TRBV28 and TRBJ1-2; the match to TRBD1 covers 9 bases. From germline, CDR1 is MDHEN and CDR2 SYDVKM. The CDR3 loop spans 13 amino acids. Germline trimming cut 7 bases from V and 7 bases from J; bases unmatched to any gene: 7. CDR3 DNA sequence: TGTGCCAGCATCCCCCGACAGGGGGGTGGCTACACCTTC. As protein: CASIPRQGGGYTF.

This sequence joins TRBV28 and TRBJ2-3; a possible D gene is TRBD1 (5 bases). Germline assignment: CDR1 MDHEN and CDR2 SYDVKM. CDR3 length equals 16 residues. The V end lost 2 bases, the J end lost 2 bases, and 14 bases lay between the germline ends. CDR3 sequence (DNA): TGTGCCAGCAGTTTAGATCCTGACAGAAACACAGATACGCAGTATTTT. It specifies CASSLDPDRNTDTQYF.

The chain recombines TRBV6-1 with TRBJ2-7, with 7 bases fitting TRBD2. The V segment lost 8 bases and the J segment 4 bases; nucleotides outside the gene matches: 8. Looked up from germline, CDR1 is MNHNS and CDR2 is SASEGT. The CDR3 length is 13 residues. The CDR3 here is CASRGGSRYEQYF. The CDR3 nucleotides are TGTGCCAGCCGGGGCGGGAGCCGTTACGAGCAGTACTTC.

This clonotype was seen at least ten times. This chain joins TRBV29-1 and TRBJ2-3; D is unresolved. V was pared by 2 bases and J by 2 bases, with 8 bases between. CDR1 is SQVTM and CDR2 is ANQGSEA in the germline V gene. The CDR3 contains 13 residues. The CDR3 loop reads CSVELTNTDTQYF. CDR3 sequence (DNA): TGCAGCGTTGAACTGACCAACACAGATACGCAGTATTTT.

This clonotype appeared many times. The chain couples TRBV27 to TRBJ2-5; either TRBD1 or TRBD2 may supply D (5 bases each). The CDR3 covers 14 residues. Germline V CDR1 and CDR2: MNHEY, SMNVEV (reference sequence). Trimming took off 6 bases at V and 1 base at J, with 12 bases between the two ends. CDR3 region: CASSDLGTQETQYF. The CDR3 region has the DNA TGTGCCAGCAGCGACCTGGGGACCCAAGAGACCCAGTACTTC.